This is a list of T cell receptor beta chains from one sample in a study of siplizumab effects on memory and regulatory T cells. Clones were read by immunoSEQ multiplex PCR, and TCRdb kept only the in-frame ones, dropping some. Of approximately 110,000 clones in the sample, 92% were seen once. The sample consisted of Tregs sorted from blood. The receptors come from a human donor in good health. Both conserved end residues are part of each CDR3. Each record gives: clone size, D gene, J gene, V gene, CDR3 DNA, CDR3 protein. A D gene is named only where the DNA matches it firmly. The size field is filled for only some rows; it gives once, few, many or a size class.

clone size: .; D gene: .; J gene: TRBJ2-7; V gene: TRBV7-2; CDR3 DNA: TGTGCCAGCAGCGTTTCCTCCTACGAGCAGTACTTC; CDR3 protein: CASSVSSYEQYF
clone size: once; D gene: TRBD1; J gene: TRBJ2-7; V gene: TRBV5-4; CDR3 DNA: TGTGCCAGCAGCAACCGGGACAGATCAGTCTGGCAGTACTTC; CDR3 protein: CASSNRDRSVWQYF
clone size: .; D gene: .; J gene: TRBJ1-3; V gene: TRBV19; CDR3 DNA: TGTGCCAGTAGTATCTCCGGAAACACCATATATTTT; CDR3 protein: CASSISGNTIYF
clone size: once; D gene: .; J gene: TRBJ1-5; V gene: TRBV7-9; CDR3 DNA: TGTGCCAGCAGCCGATCCGGAGGGGATGCCCAGCATTTT; CDR3 protein: CASSRSGGDAQHF
clone size: .; D gene: TRBD2; J gene: TRBJ2-1; V gene: TRBV9; CDR3 DNA: TGTGCCAGCAGCCCCCGACTAGCGCTATACAATGAGCAGTTCTTC; CDR3 protein: CASSPRLALYNEQFF
clone size: once; D gene: .; J gene: TRBJ2-7; V gene: TRBV25-1; CDR3 DNA: TGTGCCAGCAGTGACCCAGGGACATACCACGAGCAGTACTTC; CDR3 protein: CASSDPGTYHEQYF
clone size: .; D gene: .; J gene: TRBJ1-2; V gene: TRBV9; CDR3 DNA: TGTGCCAGCAGCGTAGGGGGGACGCCGAACTATGGCTACACCTTC; CDR3 protein: CASSVGGTPNYGYTF
clone size: .; D gene: .; J gene: TRBJ2-7; V gene: TRBV5-4; CDR3 DNA: TGTGCCAGCAGCTTAAAAGCGTCCCCCTACGAGCAGTACTTC; CDR3 protein: CASSLKASPYEQYF
clone size: .; D gene: .; J gene: TRBJ2-7; V gene: TRBV19; CDR3 DNA: TGTGCCAGTGGCGGAGGGGGCTTATACGAGCAGTACTTC; CDR3 protein: CASGGGGLYEQYF
clone size: .; D gene: TRBD2; J gene: TRBJ2-7; V gene: TRBV7-2; CDR3 DNA: TGTGCCACCGGAGCTAGCGGGGCCGGCTACGAGCAGTACTTC; CDR3 protein: CATGASGAGYEQYF
clone size: .; D gene: TRBD2; J gene: TRBJ2-7; V gene: TRBV6-5; CDR3 DNA: TGTGCCAGCAGTTACTCGGCGCCTAGCGGGAGTTACGAGCAGTACTTC; CDR3 protein: CASSYSAPSGSYEQYF
clone size: .; D gene: .; J gene: TRBJ2-2; V gene: TRBV11-2; CDR3 DNA: TGTGCCAGCAGTCGACAGGTTACCGGGGAGCTGTTTTTT; CDR3 protein: CASSRQVTGELFF
clone size: .; D gene: TRBD1; J gene: TRBJ1-2; V gene: TRBV2; CDR3 DNA: TGTGCCAGGGGGGTAGCTCTGACAGGGATCAGGTCTGGCTACACCTTC; CDR3 protein: CARGVALTGIRSGYTF
clone size: .; D gene: TRBD1; J gene: TRBJ1-2; V gene: TRBV18; CDR3 DNA: TGTGCCAGCTCACTAGGACAGGGGGCTTCAACCTATGGCTACACCTTC; CDR3 protein: CASSLGQGASTYGYTF
clone size: .; D gene: .; J gene: TRBJ1-1; V gene: TRBV12-5; CDR3 DNA: TGTGCTAGTGGTCGGACCGCCCGTGAAGCTTTCTTT; CDR3 protein: CASGRTAREAFF
clone size: .; D gene: .; J gene: TRBJ2-5; V gene: TRBV11-2; CDR3 DNA: TGTGCCAGCAGCTTAGTATGGGGGGCGCGAGAGACCCAGTACTTC; CDR3 protein: CASSLVWGARETQYF
clone size: .; D gene: TRBD2; J gene: TRBJ2-3; V gene: TRBV6-1; CDR3 DNA: TGTGCCAGCAGGGAATACTTGGGACTAGCGGGGACAACTAGCACAGATACGCAGTATTTT; CDR3 protein: CASREYLGLAGTTSTDTQYF
clone size: .; D gene: TRBD2; J gene: TRBJ2-7; V gene: TRBV10-3; CDR3 DNA: TGTGCCATCAGTGGGGGGGGGACTAGCGGAACCTACGAGCAGTACTTC; CDR3 protein: CAISGGGTSGTYEQYF
clone size: .; D gene: .; J gene: TRBJ1-1; V gene: TRBV7-8; CDR3 DNA: TGTGCCAGCAGCTTAGTTGAGTGGAACACTGAAGCTTTCTTT; CDR3 protein: CASSLVEWNTEAFF
clone size: .; D gene: TRBD1; J gene: TRBJ2-2; V gene: TRBV2; CDR3 DNA: TGTGCCAGCCGGACAGGGTGGTCCGGGGAGCTGTTTTTT; CDR3 protein: CASRTGWSGELFF
clone size: .; D gene: .; J gene: TRBJ1-1; V gene: TRBV18; CDR3 DNA: TGTGCCAGCGCCTCTAGGCCTCTAAACACTGAAGCTTTCTTT; CDR3 protein: CASASRPLNTEAFF
clone size: .; D gene: .; J gene: TRBJ2-2; V gene: TRBV19; CDR3 DNA: TGTGCCTCTTATACGGTCCGGGGATCAGGCACCGGGGAGCTGTTTTTT; CDR3 protein: CASYTVRGSGTGELFF
clone size: once; D gene: .; J gene: TRBJ1-1; V gene: TRBV5-1; CDR3 DNA: TGCGCCAGCAGCTTACAGGCCGAGAACACTGAAGCTTTCTTT; CDR3 protein: CASSLQAENTEAFF
clone size: few; D gene: TRBD2; J gene: TRBJ2-7; V gene: TRBV6-1; CDR3 DNA: TGTGCCAGCAGTGGACGGGGGGGGAACGAGCAGTACTTC; CDR3 protein: CASSGRGGNEQYF
clone size: .; D gene: .; J gene: TRBJ1-1; V gene: TRBV2; CDR3 DNA: TGTGCCAGCAGTGAATTCCAAGCGGCGAACACTGAAGCTTTCTTT; CDR3 protein: CASSEFQAANTEAFF
clone size: few; D gene: .; J gene: TRBJ1-6; V gene: TRBV2; CDR3 DNA: TGTGCCAGCAGTCCAGGCATAGGTTCACCCCTCCACTTT; CDR3 protein: CASSPGIGSPLHF
clone size: .; D gene: .; J gene: TRBJ1-2; V gene: TRBV6-5; CDR3 DNA: TGTGCCAGCGGCGAATTCAGGACAGCTCATGGCTACACCTTC; CDR3 protein: CASGEFRTAHGYTF
clone size: .; D gene: .; J gene: TRBJ2-1; V gene: TRBV6-5; CDR3 DNA: TGTGCCAGCTCGAGGAGCTCCTACAATGAGCAGTTCTTC; CDR3 protein: CASSRSSYNEQFF
clone size: few; D gene: TRBD1; J gene: TRBJ2-2; V gene: TRBV5-8; CDR3 DNA: TGTGCCAGCAGCCGTAGACAGGGGCCCGGGGAGCTGTTTTTT; CDR3 protein: CASSRRQGPGELFF
clone size: .; D gene: .; J gene: TRBJ2-2; V gene: TRBV29-1; CDR3 DNA: TGCAGCATTAGGGACCGGACGATCACCGGGGAGCTGTTTTTT; CDR3 protein: CSIRDRTITGELFF
clone size: .; D gene: .; J gene: TRBJ2-1; V gene: TRBV7-2; CDR3 DNA: TGTGCCAGCGGGAGGGGACAGGTCAACCCCAATGAGCAGTTCTTC; CDR3 protein: CASGRGQVNPNEQFF
clone size: .; D gene: TRBD1; J gene: TRBJ1-1; V gene: TRBV18; CDR3 DNA: TGTGCCAGCACAGGGGGTCTGAACACTGAAGCTTTCTTT; CDR3 protein: CASTGGLNTEAFF
clone size: .; D gene: TRBD2; J gene: TRBJ2-1; V gene: TRBV9; CDR3 DNA: TGTGCCAGCAGCGTAGGTGGTAGCGGGGGGTTTGATAAGTTCTTC; CDR3 protein: CASSVGGSGGFDKFF
clone size: .; D gene: .; J gene: TRBJ1-2; V gene: TRBV21-1; CDR3 DNA: TGTGCCAGCAGACCTACCGACAGGTGGGCTAACTATGGCTACACCTTC; CDR3 protein: CASRPTDRWANYGYTF
clone size: .; D gene: .; J gene: TRBJ1-2; V gene: TRBV5-1; CDR3 DNA: TGCGCCAGCAGCTTGGCCGTACAGGGAGCTAACTATGGCTACACCTTC; CDR3 protein: CASSLAVQGANYGYTF
clone size: .; D gene: TRBD2; J gene: TRBJ2-1; V gene: TRBV9; CDR3 DNA: TGTGCCAGCAGCGTCGGACTAGTCAATCCAAATGAGCAGTTCTTC; CDR3 protein: CASSVGLVNPNEQFF
clone size: .; D gene: .; J gene: TRBJ2-2; V gene: TRBV2; CDR3 DNA: TGTGCCAGCAGGACTTACGCGGCCGGGGAGCTGTTTTTT; CDR3 protein: CASRTYAAGELFF
clone size: few; D gene: .; J gene: TRBJ1-3; V gene: TRBV18; CDR3 DNA: TGTGCCAGCTCACTCGGACAAGGAAACACCATATATTTT; CDR3 protein: CASSLGQGNTIYF
clone size: many; D gene: TRBD1; J gene: TRBJ1-3; V gene: TRBV5-1; CDR3 DNA: TGCGCCAGCAGCTTGGGGACAGGCTCTGGAAACACCATATATTTT; CDR3 protein: CASSLGTGSGNTIYF
clone size: .; D gene: TRBD1; J gene: TRBJ1-3; V gene: TRBV19; CDR3 DNA: TGTGCCAGTAGTCCGGACAGGTCCGGAAACACCATATATTTT; CDR3 protein: CASSPDRSGNTIYF
clone size: .; D gene: .; J gene: TRBJ2-3; V gene: TRBV5-6; CDR3 DNA: TGTGCCAGCAGCTTGGCGTGGGGGCCGATTACGCAGTATTTT; CDR3 protein: CASSLAWGPITQYF
clone size: .; D gene: TRBD1; J gene: TRBJ2-5; V gene: TRBV6-1; CDR3 DNA: TGTGCCAGCAGTGAAATCAATTTGGGGACAGGATGGAAGTATAAGACCCAGTACTTC; CDR3 protein: CASSEINLGTGWKYKTQYF
clone size: .; D gene: .; J gene: TRBJ1-5; V gene: TRBV6-5; CDR3 DNA: TGTGCCAGCAGGCCAGGGACACTGAGCAATCAGCCCCAGCATTTT; CDR3 protein: CASRPGTLSNQPQHF
clone size: .; D gene: .; J gene: TRBJ1-3; V gene: TRBV18; CDR3 DNA: TGTGCCAGCTCACCACGCGGACGCTCTGGAAACACCATATATTTT; CDR3 protein: CASSPRGRSGNTIYF
clone size: .; D gene: .; J gene: TRBJ1-3; V gene: TRBV14; CDR3 DNA: TGTGCCAGCAGCCACGGGGGCGCCGGTGGAAACACCATATATTTT; CDR3 protein: CASSHGGAGGNTIYF
clone size: .; D gene: .; J gene: TRBJ2-5; V gene: TRBV30; CDR3 DNA: TGTGCCTGGAGTCCCCAGAAAGAGACCCAGTACTTC; CDR3 protein: CAWSPQKETQYF
clone size: .; D gene: TRBD2; J gene: TRBJ2-3; V gene: TRBV10-2; CDR3 DNA: TGCGCCAGCAGGACTAGCAATTCAGATACGCAGTATTTT; CDR3 protein: CASRTSNSDTQYF
clone size: once; D gene: .; J gene: TRBJ1-2; V gene: TRBV13; CDR3 DNA: TGTGCCAGCAGCAGCCACGGGCGGGGGGCGACTAACTATGGCTACACCTTC; CDR3 protein: CASSSHGRGATNYGYTF
clone size: .; D gene: .; J gene: TRBJ2-3; V gene: TRBV7-2; CDR3 DNA: TGTGCCAGCAGCGCTCGCGGGGGCCGATCAGATACGCAGTATTTT; CDR3 protein: CASSARGGRSDTQYF
clone size: .; D gene: .; J gene: TRBJ1-2; V gene: TRBV2; CDR3 DNA: TGTGCCCGAAGAAACTCGCGGGGTGGCTACACCTTC; CDR3 protein: CARRNSRGGYTF
clone size: .; D gene: .; J gene: TRBJ2-5; V gene: TRBV19; CDR3 DNA: TGTGCCAGTAGTATTCGGAGCAGGAGAGGCCAAGAGACCCAGTACTTC; CDR3 protein: CASSIRSRRGQETQYF
clone size: once; D gene: .; J gene: TRBJ1-4; V gene: TRBV5-6; CDR3 DNA: TGTGCCAGCAGCTTGACAGTATTTGAAAAACTGTTTTTT; CDR3 protein: CASSLTVFEKLFF
clone size: .; D gene: TRBD1; J gene: TRBJ2-3; V gene: TRBV4-1; CDR3 DNA: TGCGCCAGCAGCCAAGTGGGGTACAGGGGGTTCACAGATACGCAGTATTTT; CDR3 protein: CASSQVGYRGFTDTQYF
clone size: .; D gene: TRBD2; J gene: TRBJ2-5; V gene: TRBV19; CDR3 DNA: TGTGCCAGTAGTATTGGGTCTAGCGGGAGGTATGAGACCCAGTACTTC; CDR3 protein: CASSIGSSGRYETQYF
clone size: .; D gene: .; J gene: TRBJ1-2; V gene: TRBV19; CDR3 DNA: TGTGCCAGTACCCTGACCCTATCGACCTATGGCTACACCTTC; CDR3 protein: CASTLTLSTYGYTF